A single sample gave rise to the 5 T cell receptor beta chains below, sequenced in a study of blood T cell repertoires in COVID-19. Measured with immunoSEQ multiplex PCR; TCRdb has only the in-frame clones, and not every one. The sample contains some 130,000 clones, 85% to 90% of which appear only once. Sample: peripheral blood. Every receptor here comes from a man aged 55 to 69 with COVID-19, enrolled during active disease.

The CDR3 region has the DNA TGTGCCAGCAGGGCCGAAAAGGCGCGGCTACATGGCTACACCTTC. This translates into CASRAEKARLHGYTF. The chain links TRBV2 to TRBJ1-2; D gene uncertain. The CDR3 has 15 amino acids. Trimming took off 6 bases at V and 6 bases at J, with 20 bases between the two ends. Germline assignment: CDR1 SNHLY and CDR2 FYNNEI.

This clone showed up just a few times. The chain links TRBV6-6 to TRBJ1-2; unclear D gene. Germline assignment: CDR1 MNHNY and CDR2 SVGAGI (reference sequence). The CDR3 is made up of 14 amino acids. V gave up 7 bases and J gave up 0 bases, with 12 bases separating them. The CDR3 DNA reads TGTGCCAGCACTAGAGAGCCCGCTAACTATGGCTACACCTTC. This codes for CASTREPANYGYTF.

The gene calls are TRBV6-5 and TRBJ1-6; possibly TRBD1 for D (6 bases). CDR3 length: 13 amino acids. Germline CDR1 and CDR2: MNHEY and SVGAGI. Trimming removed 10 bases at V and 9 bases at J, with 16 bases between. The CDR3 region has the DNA TGTGCCACTGAACCCGGGGGGCTTTCACCCCTCCACTTT. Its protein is CATEPGGLSPLHF.

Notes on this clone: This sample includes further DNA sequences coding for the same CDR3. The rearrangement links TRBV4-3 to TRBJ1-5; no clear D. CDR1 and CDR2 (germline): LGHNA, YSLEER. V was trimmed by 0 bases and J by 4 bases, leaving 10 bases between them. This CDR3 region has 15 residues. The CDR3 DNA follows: TGCGCCAGCAGCCAAGAGGCCCGGGGAAATCAGCCCCAGCATTTT. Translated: CASSQEARGNQPQHF.

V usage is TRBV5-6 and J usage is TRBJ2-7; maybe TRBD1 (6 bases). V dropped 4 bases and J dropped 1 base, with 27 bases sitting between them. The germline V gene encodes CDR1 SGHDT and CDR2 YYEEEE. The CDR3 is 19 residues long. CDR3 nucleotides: TGTGCCAGCAGCCTATTGAGCCCCTCCCCTACAGGGATTTCCTACGAGCAGTACTTC. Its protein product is CASSLLSPSPTGISYEQYF.